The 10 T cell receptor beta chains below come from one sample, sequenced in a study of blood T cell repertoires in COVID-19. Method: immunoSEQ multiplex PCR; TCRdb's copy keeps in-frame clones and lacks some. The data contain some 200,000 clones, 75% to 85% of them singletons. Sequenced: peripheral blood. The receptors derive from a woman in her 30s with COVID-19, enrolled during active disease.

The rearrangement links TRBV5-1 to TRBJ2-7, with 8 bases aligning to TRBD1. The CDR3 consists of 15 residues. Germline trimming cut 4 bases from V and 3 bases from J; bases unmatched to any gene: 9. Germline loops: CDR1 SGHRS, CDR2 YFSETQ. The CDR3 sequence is CASSLYTGTGYEQYF. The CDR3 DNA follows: TGCGCCAGCAGCCTCTATACCGGGACAGGCTACGAGCAGTACTTC.

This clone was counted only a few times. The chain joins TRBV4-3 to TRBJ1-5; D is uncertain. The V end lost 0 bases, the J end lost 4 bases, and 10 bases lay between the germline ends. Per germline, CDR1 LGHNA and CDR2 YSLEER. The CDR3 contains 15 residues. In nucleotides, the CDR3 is TGCGCCAGCAGCCAAGAAGCCACTGAGAATCAGCCCCAGCATTTT. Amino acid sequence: CASSQEATENQPQHF.

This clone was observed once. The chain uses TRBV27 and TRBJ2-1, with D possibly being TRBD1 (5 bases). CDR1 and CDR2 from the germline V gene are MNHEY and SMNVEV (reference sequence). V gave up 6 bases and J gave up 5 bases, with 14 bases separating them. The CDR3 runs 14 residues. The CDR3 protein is CASSHIRVHNEQFF. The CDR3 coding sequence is TGTGCCAGCAGCCATATCAGGGTTCACAATGAGCAGTTCTTC.

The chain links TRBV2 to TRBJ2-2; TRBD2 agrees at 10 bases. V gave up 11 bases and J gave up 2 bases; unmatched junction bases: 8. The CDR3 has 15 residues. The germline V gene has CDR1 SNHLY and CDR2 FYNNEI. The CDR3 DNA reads TGTGCCTGGAGAGCGGGGGGGCTAAACACCGGGGAGCTGTTTTTT. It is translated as CAWRAGGLNTGELFF.

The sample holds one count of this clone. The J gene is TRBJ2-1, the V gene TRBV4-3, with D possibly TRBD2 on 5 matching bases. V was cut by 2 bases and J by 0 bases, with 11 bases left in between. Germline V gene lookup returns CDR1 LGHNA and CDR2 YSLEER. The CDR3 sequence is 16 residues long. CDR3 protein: CASSQRAVSSYNEQFF. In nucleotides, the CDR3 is TGCGCCAGCAGCCAACGAGCGGTTAGCTCCTACAATGAGCAGTTCTTC.

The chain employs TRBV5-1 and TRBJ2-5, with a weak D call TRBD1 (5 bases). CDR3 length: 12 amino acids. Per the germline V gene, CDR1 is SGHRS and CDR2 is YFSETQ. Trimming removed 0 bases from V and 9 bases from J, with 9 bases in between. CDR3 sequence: CASSLDEGAQYF. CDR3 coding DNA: TGCGCCAGCAGCTTGGACGAAGGGGCCCAGTACTTC.

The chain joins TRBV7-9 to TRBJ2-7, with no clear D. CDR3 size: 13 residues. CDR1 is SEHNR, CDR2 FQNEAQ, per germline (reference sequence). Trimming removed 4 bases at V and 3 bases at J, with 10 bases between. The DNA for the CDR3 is TGTGCCAGCAGCTATCGACAAAACTACGAGCAGTACTTC. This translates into CASSYRQNYEQYF.

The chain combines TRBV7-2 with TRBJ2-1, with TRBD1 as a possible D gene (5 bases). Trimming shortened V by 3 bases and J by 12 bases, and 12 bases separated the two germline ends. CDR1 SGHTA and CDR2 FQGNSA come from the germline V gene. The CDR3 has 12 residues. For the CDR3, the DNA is TGTGCCAGCAGCTTTTCAGGGAACTGGCAGTTCTTC. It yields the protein CASSFSGNWQFF.

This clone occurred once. The DNA of the CDR3 is TGTGCCAGCAGCGTAGCGCGGACTAGCGGGGGAAAAGAGCAGTTCTTC. It translates to CASSVARTSGGKEQFF. The genes are TRBV9 and TRBJ2-1; 13 nucleotides line up with TRBD2. V shed 0 bases and J 10 bases; nucleotides not matched to a gene: 7. Germline V gene sequence: CDR1 SGDLS, CDR2 YYNGEE. CDR3 size: 16 residues.

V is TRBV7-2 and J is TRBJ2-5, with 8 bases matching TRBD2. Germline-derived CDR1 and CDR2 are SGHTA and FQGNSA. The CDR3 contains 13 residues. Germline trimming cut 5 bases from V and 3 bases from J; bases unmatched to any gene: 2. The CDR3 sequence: CASSRGGEETQYF. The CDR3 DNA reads TGTGCCAGCAGCCGGGGGGGGGAAGAGACCCAGTACTTC.